Presented here are 23 T cell receptor beta chains from one specimen sequenced in a study of tissue T cells after allogeneic stem cell transplantation. This sample's time point: mouse harvest day 7 after allogeneic transplant. Each mouse received 10^7 T-cell-depleted marrow cells plus 10^6 splenic CD5+ T cells by tail vein. Some clones are missing from TCRdb's copy, which holds only in-frame ones; the method was immunoSEQ multiplex PCR. The sample consists of roughly 6,800 clones, over 45% of them appearing once. Source material: gut tissue. These receptors were taken from a female BALB/c mouse given C57BL/6 T cells with graft-versus-host disease after an allogeneic hematopoietic cell transplant.

To note about this clone: Gene names and germline refer to mouse. CDR3 bases read: TGTGCCAGCAGCTTCCGGGACTTCCAAGACACCCAGTAC. It yields the protein CASSFRDFQDTQY. The entire CDR3 is CASSFRDFQDTQYF. V and J are TRBV3 and TRBJ2-5; the D gene is possibly TRBD2 (6 bases). The read comes to an end 1 residue before the CDR3 does, leaving the germline J gene to fill in the end. The V gene lost 3 bases and the J gene lost 2 bases, with 9 bases spanning the gap. Germline CDR1 SNHLY, CDR2 FYNGKV (reference sequence). This CDR3 region has 14 residues.

Of note for this clone: All gene names here are mouse names. The read finishes 1 residue shy of the CDR3 end, and the germline J gene is used to complete it. The chain combines TRBV26 with TRBJ1-3, with D possibly matching TRBD1 (5 bases). V was pared by 1 base and J by 0 bases, with 7 bases between. This CDR3 spans 15 amino acids. The V gene's germline CDR1 is KGHPV and CDR2 FQNQEV (reference sequence). The CDR3 bases that were read are TGTGCCAGCAGTCTGTGGGGGTATTCTGGAAATACGCTCTAT. Residues: CASSLWGYSGNTLY. The entire CDR3 is CASSLWGYSGNTLYF.

To note about this clone: Gene names refer to mouse genes. The read finishes 1 residue shy of the CDR3 end, and the germline J gene is used to complete it. The chain has TRBV26 and TRBJ1-3, with D possibly being TRBD1 (6 bases). The V end was cut by 7 bases, the J end by 2 bases, with 9 bases between. The germline V gene has CDR1 KGHPV and CDR2 FQNQEV (reference sequence). This CDR3 has 13 amino acids. CDR3 protein: CASTGTPGNTLYF. The CDR3 DNA, read in part, is TGTGCCAGCACCGGGACACCTGGAAATACGCTCTAT.

With regard to this clone: Gene names and germline match the mouse. The read is 1 residue too short to cover the CDR3 end, so that end is filled in from the germline J gene. V is TRBV31 and J is TRBJ2-5, with D possibly TRBD2 on 6 matching bases. Germline CDR1 is GKSSPN and CDR2 is SITVG. The V end lost 0 bases, the J end lost 6 bases, and 10 bases lay between the germline ends. The CDR3 spans 13 residues. The DNA read from the CDR3 is TGTGCCTGGAGTCTAAACTGGGAGGACACCCAGTAC. Its translation is CAWSLNWEDTQY. The whole CDR3 protein is CAWSLNWEDTQYF.

A note on this clone: The gene names here belong to mouse. The sequence runs out 1 residue before the end of the CDR3; the remainder is reconstructed from the germline J gene. The rearrangement joins TRBV29 to TRBJ1-1; 7 bases map to TRBD1. Trimming took 4 bases from V and 10 from J; bases not matched to a gene: 3. The CDR3 runs to 11 residues. CDR1 MSHET and CDR2 SYDVDS come from the germline V gene. The CDR3 loop is CASSYTGVVFF. CDR3 DNA, as far as it was read: TGTGCTAGCAGTTATACAGGGGTAGTCTTC.

This clone was detected a few times. The gene symbols are mouse symbols. The CDR3 bases that were read are TGCTCCAGCAGTCAACAAGCAAACACAGAAGTCTTC. This translates into CSSSQQANTEVF. The full CDR3 protein is CSSSQQANTEVFF. The chain carries TRBV23 and TRBJ1-1; the table's D call of TRBD1 was not tested on the DNA. The DNA ends 1 residue before the CDR3 does, and the rest of the CDR3 is filled in from the germline J gene. The CDR3 has 13 residues. The germline gives CDR1 KGHTA, CDR2 FQNQQP. Full variable domain (outside the CDR3, taken from reference TRBV23 and TRBJ1-1): DAAVTQKPRYLIKMKGQEAEMKCIPEKGHTAVFWYQQKQSKELKFLIYFQNQQPLDQIDMVKERFSAVCPSSSLCSLGIRTCEAEDSALYLCSSSQQANTEVFFGKGTRLTVV.

On this clone: Genes and germline are mouse. The read ends 1 residue shy of where the CDR3 ends; the end is completed using the germline J gene. This chain uses TRBV15 with TRBJ2-2, with TRBD2 matching 12 bases. J was trimmed by 0 bases and V by 5 bases; bases with no gene match: 1. The CDR3 length is 16 residues. Germline lookup yields CDR1 SGHND and CDR2 FRSKSL. CDR3 bases read: TGTGCCAGCAGTCGGGACTGGGGGGCAAACACCGGGCAGCTCTAC. Protein sequence: CASSRDWGANTGQLY. From start to end, the CDR3 is CASSRDWGANTGQLYF. The full variable domain, completed using reference TRBV15 and TRBJ2-2, is DAGVTQTPRHEVAEKGQTIILKCEPVSGHNDLFWYRQTKIQGLELLSYFRSKSLMEDGGAFKDRFKAEMLNSSFSTLKIQPTEPKDSAVYLCASSRDWGANTGQLYFGEGSKLTVL.

This clone was detected once. Genes here carry mouse names. From the germline J gene comes the end of the CDR3, since the read stops 1 residue before it. The V call is TRBV12-2, the J call TRBJ2-4, with 11 bases aligning to TRBD1. This CDR3 is 14 amino acids long. Germline CDR1 reads SGHLS; CDR2 reads HYDKME. With 3 bases clipped from V and 3 bases from J, the junction kept 1 base outside the gene matches. Partial CDR3 DNA: TGTGCCAGCTCTGGACAGGGGGCCCAAAACACCTTGTAC. Translated: CASSGQGAQNTLY. In full, the CDR3 is CASSGQGAQNTLYF.

This clone was seen a single time. Gene names follow the mouse nomenclature. The CDR3 end falls 1 residue outside the read, so it is completed with the germline J gene. V and J are TRBV5 and TRBJ1-1; no clear D. The germline V gene encodes CDR1 LGHNA and CDR2 YNLKQL (reference sequence). The CDR3 has 14 residues. Trimming shortened V by 4 bases and J by 0 bases, and 9 bases separated the two germline ends. The CDR3 bases that were read are TGTGCCAGCAGCCCCGACAATGCAAACACAGAAGTCTTC. Amino acids: CASSPDNANTEVF. Given in full, the CDR3 is CASSPDNANTEVFF.

Regarding this clone: Mouse names are used for the genes. The read comes to an end 1 residue before the CDR3 does, leaving the germline J gene to fill in the end. V usage is TRBV13-2 and J usage is TRBJ2-7; 8 nucleotides line up with TRBD2. Looked up from germline, CDR1 is NNHNN and CDR2 is SYGAGS (reference sequence). The CDR3 has 15 amino acids. The V segment lost 0 bases and the J segment 0 bases; nucleotides outside the gene matches: 2. The CDR3 reads CASGDDWGSSYEQYF. The CDR3 DNA, read in part, is TGTGCCAGCGGTGATGACTGGGGGAGCTCCTATGAACAGTAC.

This clone is a singleton in its sample. The gene names given are mouse names. The read terminates 1 residue before the CDR3 end, so the remaining end is supplied by the germline J gene. The V and J genes are TRBV3 and TRBJ2-4, with TRBD2 matching 8 bases. With 4 bases clipped from V and 6 bases from J, the junction kept 6 bases outside the gene matches. CDR1 is SNHLY and CDR2 is FYNGKV in the germline V gene (reference sequence). The length of the CDR3 is 14 residues. The DNA read from the CDR3 is TGTGCCAGCAGCTCTACTGGGGGATCTAACACCTTGTAC. Its translation: CASSSTGGSNTLY. The full CDR3 is CASSSTGGSNTLYF.

A note on this clone: These gene names are mouse names. Read data end 1 residue before the CDR3 end; the end is taken from the germline J gene. The genes are TRBV3 and TRBJ2-5; D remains ambiguous. In germline, CDR1 is SNHLY, CDR2 FYNGKV (reference sequence). With 5 bases removed from V and 5 bases from J, the gap between germline ends came to 11 bases. The CDR3 runs to 13 residues. CDR3 DNA (partial): TGTGCCAGCAGCCTCCAGGAGGGAGACACCCAGTAC. It is translated as CASSLQEGDTQY. Given in full, the CDR3 is CASSLQEGDTQYF.

This clone has just a few counts. Gene names and germline refer to mouse. The CDR3 end lies 1 residue beyond the end of the read and is filled in from the germline J gene. J is TRBJ1-3 and V is TRBV26; no clear D. Germline V gene data show CDR1 as KGHPV and CDR2 as FQNQEV (reference sequence). Trimming shortened V by 4 bases and J by 0 bases, and 4 bases separated the two germline ends. The CDR3 loop spans 13 amino acids. The sequenced CDR3 bases are TGTGCCAGCAGTCCCGCTTCTGGAAATACGCTCTAT. This gives the protein CASSPASGNTLY. The whole CDR3 protein is CASSPASGNTLYF.

This clone is classed as medium-sized. Mouse gene names apply. The read ends 1 residue before the CDR3 terminus; that terminus is restored from the germline J gene. This chain links TRBV2 with TRBJ1-3, with a tentative D call TRBD1 (5 bases). Per the germline V gene, CDR1 is LGHNA and CDR2 is YSYQKL. Trimming removed 2 bases from V and 3 bases from J, with 8 bases in between. The CDR3 has 14 residues. The CDR3 sequence: CASSQQGFGNTLYF. The part of the CDR3 DNA that was read is TGTGCCAGCAGCCAACAGGGATTTGGAAATACGCTCTAT.

A word on this clone: Mouse germline and gene names are used. The DNA ends 1 residue before the CDR3 does, and the rest of the CDR3 is filled in from the germline J gene. This rearrangement joins TRBV13-2 to TRBJ2-2; weak D call: TRBD2 (7 bases). The CDR3 runs 14 residues. The germline V gene has CDR1 NNHNN and CDR2 SYGAGS (reference sequence). V lost 1 base and J lost 7, with 11 bases in between. The part of the CDR3 DNA that was read is TGTGCCAGCGGTGATCGGGGGGCAGGCGGGCAGCTCTAC. Its translation is CASGDRGAGGQLY. The full CDR3 protein is CASGDRGAGGQLYF.

This clone appeared a single time. Genes here carry mouse names. The read ends 1 residue shy of where the CDR3 ends; the end is completed using the germline J gene. This sequence joins TRBV16 and TRBJ2-4, with TRBD1 matching 11 bases. CDR1 is SGHSA and CDR2 is FRNQAP in the germline V gene. The CDR3 totals 16 residues. V dropped 4 bases and J dropped 0; count of bases not matched to a gene: 3. The CDR3 sequence: CASSSGTGGSQNTLYF. The CDR3 DNA, read in part, is TGTGCAAGCAGCTCCGGGACAGGGGGGAGTCAAAACACCTTGTAC.

With regard to this clone: Mouse names are used for the genes. The read ends 1 residue early relative to the CDR3; the germline J gene fills the gap. The chain is built from TRBV12-2 and TRBJ1-1; 7 bases match TRBD1. CDR3 length equals 13 residues. Trimming took 4 bases from V and 3 from J; bases not matched to a gene: 4. Germline assignment: CDR1 SGHLS and CDR2 HYDKME. The CDR3 region is CASSLGQDTEVFF. CDR3 DNA (partial): TGTGCCAGCTCCCTTGGACAGGACACAGAAGTCTTC.

This clone was seen once. The listed genes are named as in mouse. The CDR3 end falls 1 residue outside the read, so it is completed with the germline J gene. This sequence joins TRBV23 and TRBJ2-1; the table's TRBD1 call for D was not verified on the DNA. The CDR3 has 14 amino acids. Per germline, CDR1 KGHTA and CDR2 FQNQQP. CDR3 residues: CSSSQDRGSAEQFF. The part of the CDR3 DNA that was read is TGCTCCAGCAGTCAGGACAGGGGGAGCGCTGAGCAGTTC.

In regard to this clone: Any gene name here is a mouse gene name. The read terminates 1 residue ahead of where the CDR3 ends, so the germline J gene completes it. The chain joins TRBV26 to TRBJ1-4, with D unclear. V lost 2 bases and J lost 4, with 2 bases in between. The CDR3 contains 12 residues. The germline CDR1 and CDR2 sequences are KGHPV and FQNQEV (reference sequence). The covered CDR3 bases are TGTGCCAGCAGTCTGAACAACGAAAGATTATTT. Its translation: CASSLNNERLF. The CDR3 reads in full as CASSLNNERLFF.

This clone was counted between two and nine times. Here the gene names and germline are mouse. The CDR3 sequence is CASSLGRGLEQYF. The part of the CDR3 DNA that was read is TGTGCCAGCAGTCTAGGCAGGGGGCTTGAACAGTAC. The genes are TRBV26 and TRBJ2-7; TRBD1 matches at 8 bases. The read ends 1 residue shy of where the CDR3 ends; the end is completed using the germline J gene. Trimming removed 3 bases from V and 6 bases from J; junction bases left unmatched: 4. This CDR3 contains 13 residues. The germline CDR1 and CDR2 sequences are KGHPV and FQNQEV (reference sequence).

This clone was seen just once. The germline and genes are mouse ones. The DNA ends 1 residue before the CDR3 does, and the rest of the CDR3 is filled in from the germline J gene. This chain uses TRBV3 with TRBJ1-2; D is possibly TRBD1 (6 bases). V lost 2 bases and J 2 bases, leaving 9 bases between the germline ends. The CDR3 consists of 14 residues. Germline V gene lookup returns CDR1 SNHLY and CDR2 FYNGKV (reference sequence). The DNA read from the CDR3 is TGTGCCAGCAGCTTATATGGACAGAACTCCGACTACACC. This sequence encodes CASSLYGQNSDYT. The complete CDR3 reads CASSLYGQNSDYTF.

This clone is a singleton in its sample. Genes here carry mouse names. Sequencing ends 1 residue short of the CDR3 end; the germline J gene provides the rest. This rearrangement joins TRBV12-1 to TRBJ2-5, with 11 positions matching TRBD2. This CDR3 region has 14 residues. Losses at the gene ends were 3 bases for V and 4 bases for J; bases not matched to a gene: 2. From germline, CDR1 is SGHSN and CDR2 HYEKVE. CDR3 DNA (partial): TGTGCCAGCTCTGGGGACTGGGGGAAAGACACCCAGTAC. It is translated as CASSGDWGKDTQY. The entire CDR3 protein reads CASSGDWGKDTQYF.

There are a few counts of this clone. Mouse names are used for the genes. The read finishes 1 residue shy of the CDR3 end, and the germline J gene is used to complete it. The J gene is TRBJ2-3, the V gene TRBV3; 10 bases line up with TRBD2. CDR1 is SNHLY, CDR2 FYNGKV, per germline (reference sequence). V shed 5 bases, J shed 0 bases, and the junction held 5 bases outside the gene matches. The CDR3 is 16 residues long. Partial CDR3 DNA: TGTGCCAGCAGCGCGGGACTGGGGTCTAGTGCAGAAACGCTGTAT. Protein product: CASSAGLGSSAETLY. The entire CDR3 is CASSAGLGSSAETLYF.